This note documents a single TCR beta chain sequence. It has no known antigen specificity. Qualities for individual bases were not recorded, and no much larger clone is one base off. Other DNA sequences of this sample code for an identical CDR3. The library was produced with the immunoSEQ multiplex PCR assay. A mixture of 60 forward primers for TCR Vbeta segments and 13 reverse primers for TCR Jbeta segments was used in the multiplex PCR. A multiplex PCR assay on genomic DNA amplified the CDR3 region of rearranged TCR beta genes. The amplified TCR beta libraries were sequenced on the Illumina HiSeq System as 87-base-pair reads. In the original analysis: Across the 600 to 700 repertoires, a later analysis counted roughly 84 million unique TCR beta chains, approximately 12 million of which were shared by at least two donors. To remove PCR and sequencing errors, raw reads were error-corrected and collapsed into unique sequences using a nearest-neighbor algorithm that merged closely related sequences. V, D and J gene segments were assigned by aligning CDR3 sequences to IMGT reference sequences. For a sequence to be retained, at least a six-nucleotide match to both a V gene segment and a J gene segment was required. Rearrangements were classified as productive when the CDR3 lacked stop codons and remained in frame with V and J, and all other rearrangements were classified as non-productive. Following IMGT convention, CDR3 was defined as the stretch from the second conserved V-encoded cysteine to the conserved J-encoded phenylalanine. Sequences without an unambiguous match to a single V gene segment were excluded from the earlier analysis of 450 to 650 of the donors. An earlier analysis of several hundred of the donors classified V segments as functional when productive rearrangements were above 56.7% and as segregating when the standard deviation between donors was above 5%. A statistical classification framework was built for diagnosing cytomegalovirus status from the catalog of TCR beta chain sequences. In a later analysis, V and J genes were assigned by comparing TCR nucleotide sequences against IMGT/GENE-DB human TR gene sequences. Using the TCRdist pipeline, a later analysis assigned CDR3 sequences along with most-parsimonious VDJ recombination scenarios. In a later analysis, each TCR beta chain was defined by its CDR3 amino acid sequence together with its V-gene family, and reads lacking a unique V-gene family were excluded. A later analysis removed several hundred highly shared, low-generation-probability nucleotide sequences to deal with suspected cross-contamination and a sequencing artifact. For each public chain, a later analysis derived a clonal expansion index from normalized ranks of inferred template counts within each repertoire. A later analysis computed generation probabilities with a VDJ recombination model fitted to out-of-frame rearrangements, and checked the results against IGoR. A later analysis scored TCR-TCR, TCR-HLA and TCR-CMV co-occurrence with hypergeometric tests, applying a repertoire-size bias correction to TCR pairs. False discovery rates were estimated in a later analysis by permuting HLA or CMV assignments 20 times. In a later analysis, co-occurring TCRs were grouped using DBSCAN, and TCRdist sequence similarity was added for clustering within HLA-allele-positive subsets. Repertoires with fewer than 30,000 or more than 120,000 public chains were left out of co-occurrence clustering, as were about five repertoires with anomalous nucleotide sharing. Drawn from immuneACCESS, this table holds only the in-frame rearrangements with V and J called that TCRdb kept. Clones are partly lost; checked studies trace under half to an unresolved V gene and leave the rest unexplained. The V and J calls and the clone size are those of that table, but D and trimming were determined from the DNA. For this sample the table gives around 150,000 clones, of which 75% to 80% were detected only once. The top ten constitute around an eighth of the sample.

The entry originates in a study of cytomegalovirus exposure and HLA in healthy donors (dated by TCRdb to about 2017). Regarding the study in general: In an earlier analysis of approximately 500 of the donors, roughly 300 Gb of sequence data and some 100 million unique TCR beta sequences from some 170 million T cells were reported. An early release covering some 640 HLA-typed donors comprised approximately 300 gigabases of sequencing data and about 90 million unique TCR sequences. Among the roughly 370 genotyped donors, about 83% belonged to the genetic ancestry cluster associated with self-reported Caucasian donors. The study aimed to test whether signatures of past pathogen exposure could be identified by cataloging public T cell receptors. Using immunosequencing, the study profiled T cell repertoires from roughly 650 subjects and related those repertoires to cytomegalovirus serostatus. Along with the approximately 700-subject first cohort, a separate validation cohort of roughly 110 different subjects was used. To predict cytomegalovirus infection status, the study brought together high-throughput TCR immunosequencing, statistical association of individual TCRs with disease status, and machine learning. To study patterns of TCR occurrence, a later analysis re-analyzed previously published TCR beta repertoires from more than 550 donors and added high-resolution HLA genotyping. In the later analysis, no new phenotypic data were used to find candidate immune exposures; instead, reliance was placed on TCR beta sequences and their occurrence across donors. An earlier analysis of approximately 580 of the donors used high-throughput TCR beta sequencing to judge whether each TCR beta V gene segment behaved as functional or pseudogenic. Donor age, sex, ethnicity and CMV serostatus were collected together with the repertoire data. A later genetic analysis used genome-wide SNP genotypes for about 65% of the roughly 700 donors, treating that subset as a discovery cohort. All discovery cohort repertoires had been generated on a single sequencing platform. HLA typing included class I and class II loci at four-digit resolution. The number of donors typed differed by locus, with 629-630 for A, B, C, DRB1 and DQB1, about 500 for DQA1, 600 to 610 for DPA1, and about 450 for DPB1. Roughly five DR-DQ haplotypes were treated as single units for association and clustering because of strong linkage in the cohort. On average, approximately 250,000 unique TCR beta nucleotide sequences were sequenced per donor among 300 to 500 genotyped donors of the cohort, with 15% to 20% of those sequences being non-productive. Summary of the overall study and its limitations: Cytomegalovirus status was reported to be diagnosed by the classifier with high specificity and sensitivity in both the original and validation cohorts. Correlated functional status among segregating V segments might be attributable to linkage disequilibrium, but an unknown experimental factor could not be ruled out. The authors suggested that the approach could potentially be extended to other disease states and immunological phenotypes. Some IMGT-functional V segments, including TRBV6-2 and TRBV6-3, could not be distinguished by the 87-base-pair reads and were therefore excluded. Compared with equally common non-associated chains, HLA-associated TCR beta chains in a later analysis were more clonally expanded and had lower generation probabilities. Because HLA typing was unavailable for some donors at each locus, only the typed subset was used in association tests. In an earlier analysis of over 550 of the donors, most TCR beta V segments were observed in productive rearrangements about 90% or about 30% of the time, broadly matching IMGT annotations. A later analysis reported that several top co-occurrence clusters appeared linked to parvovirus B19, influenza, CMV and Epstein-Barr virus. The cohort was sequenced for TCR beta chains only, and without alpha or paired-chain data the features that could be detected were limited. A later analysis associated about 17,000 TCR beta sequences with specific HLA alleles at a false discovery rate of 0.05. An association between a missense DCLRE1C variant and V-gene and J-gene trimming of TCR beta chains was found in a later genetic analysis and replicated in an independent cohort. Most TCR sequences were seen in very few donors, while some public TCRs were found in many individuals. Because counts were too low, roughly 18 rarely observed V segments, including chromosome 9 orphons, were left out of the earlier analysis of a few hundred of the donors. CMV serostatus was the only immune exposure information available for the cohort. A further reported finding was that TCR beta sequences accurately predicted the HLA-A and HLA-B alleles for most subjects in the first cohort. Strong co-occurrence of HLA alleles, especially DR and DQ, made assigning TCR associations to individual alleles difficult. According to a later analysis, most CMV-associated TCR beta chains appeared to be HLA-restricted, and the HLA associations seemed to be driven largely by CMV exposure. In a later analysis, the rate of TCR association differed among HLA loci, with DRB1 alleles having the most associated TCRs and HLA-C alleles having the fewest. Compared with the 666-donor mean, donors in an Asian-associated ancestry cluster had fewer N-insertions in productive TCRs, according to a later genetic analysis. Sequencing depth was assumed to be roughly uniform across donors in the presence/absence analyses, though that assumption may not hold. The sequencing pipeline was judged likely to have produced a cluster of highly shared sequence variants as a technical artifact. A total of fewer than 200 TCR beta chains were listed by the study as associated with cytomegalovirus. A few of the identified cytomegalovirus-associated TCR beta chains were confirmed in vitro to be specific for cytomegalovirus antigens.

The cohort consisted of 650 to 700 healthy bone marrow donors. Cohort members were all nominally healthy when sampled, although unrecorded immune exposures were likely present. The donor tested CMV seropositive and was one of the 289 seropositive cohort members. Every donor gave a peripheral blood sample, and the peripheral blood mononuclear cells from that sample were used for TCR beta sequencing. The Qiagen DNeasy Blood Extraction Kit was used to extract genomic DNA from the blood cell samples. From cysteine to phenylalanine, the CDR3 is 12 amino acids long. The entry retains the CDR3 DNA only, 36 bases that are in frame from base 1. Via the germline V gene (reference sequence), CDR1 is MNHEY and CDR2 SMNVEV. Clipping removes 5 bases from V and 6 bases from J, with 1 as the unmatched junction base count.

The receptor comes from a man aged 50 to 60 in good health and CMV-seropositive. This chain joins TRBV27 to TRBJ1-2, with 9 bases aligning to TRBD1. Sequencing was carried out using PBMCs. The DNA is as follows: TGTGCCAGCAGTCGGACAGGGGATGGCTACACCTTC. Protein translation: CASSRTGDGYTF.